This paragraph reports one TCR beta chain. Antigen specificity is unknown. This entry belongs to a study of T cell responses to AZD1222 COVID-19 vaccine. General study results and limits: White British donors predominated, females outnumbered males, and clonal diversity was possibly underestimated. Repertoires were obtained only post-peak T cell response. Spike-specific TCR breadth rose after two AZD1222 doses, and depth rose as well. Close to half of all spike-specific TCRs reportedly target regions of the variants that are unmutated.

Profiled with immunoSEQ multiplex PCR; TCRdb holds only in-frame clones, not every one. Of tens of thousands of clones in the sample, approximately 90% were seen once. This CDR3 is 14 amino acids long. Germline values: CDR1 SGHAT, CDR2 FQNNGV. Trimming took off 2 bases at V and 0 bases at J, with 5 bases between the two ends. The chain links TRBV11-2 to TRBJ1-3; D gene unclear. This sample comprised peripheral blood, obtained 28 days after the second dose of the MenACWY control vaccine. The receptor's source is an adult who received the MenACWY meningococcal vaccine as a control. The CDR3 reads CASSLWGSGNTIYF. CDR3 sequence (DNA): TGTGCCAGCAGCTTATGGGGCTCTGGAAACACCATATATTTT.